The clone carrying this TCR beta chain was picked up a small number of times. Its target is unknown. Trimming took 0 bases from V and 5 from J, leaving 10 bases between them. The CDR3 is 15 residues long. Germline CDR1 reads MNHEY; CDR2 reads SVGAGI. This entry comes from a study of T-cell reconstitution after alpha-beta-depleted transplantation in children. Findings of the study overall: Diversity of TCRbeta at day 60 was high in some patients, arising from surviving recipient T cells and thymic progenitors. About two months after transplant, alpha-beta T cells reportedly came from several hundred expanded graft clones.

A TCRbeta library incorporating unique molecular identifiers was prepared. Each CDR3 protein gets one entry after TCRdb re-called the PCR reads with MiXCR. The repertoire includes roughly 82,000 distinct CDR3 sequences, 12% to 15% of them detected once, and 25% to 30% sits in the top ten. The input for sequencing was PBMCs, mostly from graft donor cells, taken 180 days after TCRalphabeta/CD19-depleted stem cell transplant. V is TRBV6-5 and J is TRBJ1-4; weak D call: TRBD1 (6 bases). The sequence was collected from a male patient between 2 and 10 years old who had a stem cell transplant for acute lymphoblastic leukemia, so the T cells may come from the graft donor. CDR3 DNA: TGTGCCAGCAGTTACTCGTACAGGGCCAATGAAAAACTGTTTTTT. This translates into CASSYSYRANEKLFF.